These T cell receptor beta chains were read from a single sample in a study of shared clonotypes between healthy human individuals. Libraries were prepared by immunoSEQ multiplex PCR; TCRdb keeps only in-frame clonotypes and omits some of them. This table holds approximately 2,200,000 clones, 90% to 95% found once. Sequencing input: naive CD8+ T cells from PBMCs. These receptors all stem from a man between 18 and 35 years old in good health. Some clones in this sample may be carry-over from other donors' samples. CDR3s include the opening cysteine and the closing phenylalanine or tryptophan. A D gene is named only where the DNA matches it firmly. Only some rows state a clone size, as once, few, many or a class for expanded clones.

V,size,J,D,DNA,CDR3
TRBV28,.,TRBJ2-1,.,TGTGCCAGCAGTCCCAACACGGAACGTAGTGAGCAGTTCTTC,CASSPNTERSEQFF
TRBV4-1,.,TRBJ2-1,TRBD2,TGCGCCAGCAGCCAAGATATAGCTAGCGGGAGTGGCAATGAGCAGTTCTTC,CASSQDIASGSGNEQFF
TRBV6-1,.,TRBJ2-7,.,TGTGCCAGCAGTGTGGTCGGGAGTGACGAGCAGTACTTC,CASSVVGSDEQYF
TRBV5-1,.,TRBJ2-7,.,TGCGCCAGCAGATCCAGCGGAACGTACGAGCAGTACTTC,CASRSSGTYEQYF
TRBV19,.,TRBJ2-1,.,TGTGCCAGTAGTACCGGGACTCATACTTACAATGAGCAGTTCTTC,CASSTGTHTYNEQFF
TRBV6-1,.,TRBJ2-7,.,TGTGCCAGCAGCGATTACTACGAGCAGTACTTC,CASSDYYEQYF
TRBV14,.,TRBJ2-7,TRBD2,TGTGCCAGCAGCCAAGACGGACTAGCGCCCGAGCAGTACTTC,CASSQDGLAPEQYF
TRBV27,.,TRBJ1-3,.,TGTGCCAGCAGTTTCGGGGGGACTGGAAACACCATATATTTT,CASSFGGTGNTIYF
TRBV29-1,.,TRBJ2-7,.,TGCAGCGTTGAAGAGCCAGGGGCGCGATCCTACGAGCAGTACTTC,CSVEEPGARSYEQYF
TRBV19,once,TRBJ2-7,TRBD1,TGTGCCAGTAGTATAGGGAGCGGGACAGGGGCCGGTCAGCAGTACTTC,CASSIGSGTGAGQQYF
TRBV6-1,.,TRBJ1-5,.,TGTGCCAGCAGTCCTACGGAGAATCAGCCCCAGCATTTT,CASSPTENQPQHF
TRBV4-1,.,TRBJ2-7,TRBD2,TGCGCCAGCAGCCGAAGTCGGGGGGGCCTGTCCTACGAGCAGTACTTC,CASSRSRGGLSYEQYF
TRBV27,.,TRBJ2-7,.,TGTGCCAGCAGTTTACTGCAGAGCTCCTACGAGCAGTACTTC,CASSLLQSSYEQYF
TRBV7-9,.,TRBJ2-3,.,TGTGCCAGCAGCTCTAGACCAACCAGCCCATATACGCAGTATTTT,CASSSRPTSPYTQYF
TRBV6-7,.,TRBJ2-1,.,TGTGCCAGCAGTTATGTGATTAAGGGGGAGGGAAATGAGCAGTTCTTC,CASSYVIKGEGNEQFF
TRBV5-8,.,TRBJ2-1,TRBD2,TGTGCCAGCAGCTTGGAAGGGTCGTATAGGGCGGGAGAATTCTTC,CASSLEGSYRAGEFF
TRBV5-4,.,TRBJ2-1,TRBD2,TGTGCCAGCAGCTCCGGACTAGCGGGAGGGCTGGATGAGCAGTTCTTC,CASSSGLAGGLDEQFF
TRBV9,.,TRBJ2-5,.,TGTGCCAGCAGCGTTTTCCGGGATCCCCGAGAGACCCAGTACTTC,CASSVFRDPRETQYF
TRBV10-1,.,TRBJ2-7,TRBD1,TGCGCCAGCAGCCGGGACAGGGGGGAGTATCACGAGCAGTACTTC,CASSRDRGEYHEQYF
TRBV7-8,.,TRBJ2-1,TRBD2,TGTGCCAGCAGCTTAGATGGCGGGAGGAACAATGAGCAGTTCTTC,CASSLDGGRNNEQFF
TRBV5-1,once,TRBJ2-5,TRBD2,TGCGCCAGCAGCTTGGTTCTAGCGGGAGTGAGGGAGACCCAGTACTTC,CASSLVLAGVRETQYF
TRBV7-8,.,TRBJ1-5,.,TGTGCCAGCAGCTTATGGATTAGCAATCAGCCCCAGCATTTT,CASSLWISNQPQHF
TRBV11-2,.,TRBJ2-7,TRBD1,TGTGCCAGCAGTGCCGGGACAGGGGGCAGCTACGAGCAGTACTTC,CASSAGTGGSYEQYF
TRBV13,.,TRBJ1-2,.,TGTGCCAGCAGCTTAGCGTCACGGATCATTAACTATGGCTACACCTTC,CASSLASRIINYGYTF
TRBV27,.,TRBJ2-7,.,TGTGCCAGCAGTTTATCGGGCGGATCTGTCGGCTACGAGCAGTACTTC,CASSLSGGSVGYEQYF
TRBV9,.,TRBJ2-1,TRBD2,TGTGCCAGCAGCGTAGAAGCGGGAGGCCCTTTCAATGAGCAGTTCTTC,CASSVEAGGPFNEQFF
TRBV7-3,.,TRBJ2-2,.,TGTGCCAGCAGCTTATCGGGGCGGCCCTCGAACACCGGGGAGCTGTTTTTT,CASSLSGRPSNTGELFF
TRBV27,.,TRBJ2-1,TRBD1,TGTGCCAGCAGTCCCCCGACCGGGACAGGGGGCACCGATGAGCAGTTCTTC,CASSPPTGTGGTDEQFF
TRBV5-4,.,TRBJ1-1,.,TGTGCCAGCAGCACCCGGAACACTGAAGCTTTCTTT,CASSTRNTEAFF
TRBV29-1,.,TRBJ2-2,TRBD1,TGCAGCGTTGCTATTGGGACAGGGCCCGGGGAGCTGTTTTTT,CSVAIGTGPGELFF
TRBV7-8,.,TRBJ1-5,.,TGTGCCAGCAGCCGTGAGGGGCAGCTCTATCAGCCCCAGCATTTT,CASSREGQLYQPQHF
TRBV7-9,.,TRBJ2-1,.,TGTGCCAGCAGGACTAGTCTTTCCCCGCTTTACAATGAGCAGTTCTTC,CASRTSLSPLYNEQFF
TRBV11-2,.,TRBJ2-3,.,TGTGCCAGCAGCCTAGGGGGGGTAGATACGCAGTATTTT,CASSLGGVDTQYF
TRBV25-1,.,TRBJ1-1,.,TGTGCCAGCAGTGACTCGGGGCCTAACACTGAAGCTTTCTTT,CASSDSGPNTEAFF
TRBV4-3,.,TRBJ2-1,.,TGCGCCAGCAGCCCAGCACTAGGGAGGGGGAATGAGCAGTTCTTC,CASSPALGRGNEQFF
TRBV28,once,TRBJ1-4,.,TGTGCCAGCAGTTTATGGGGCAAGGTTGAAAAACTGTTTTTT,CASSLWGKVEKLFF
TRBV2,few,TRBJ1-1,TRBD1,TGTGCCAGCAGGCACCGGGACAGAGAAGCTTTCTTT,CASRHRDREAFF
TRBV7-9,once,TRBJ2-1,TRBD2,TGTGCCAGCAGCCAACCGGGAGGCTCCTACAATGAGCAGTTCTTC,CASSQPGGSYNEQFF
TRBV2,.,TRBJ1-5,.,TGTGCCAGCAGCTTCCTTCCGCTAAATCAGCCCCAGCATTTT,CASSFLPLNQPQHF
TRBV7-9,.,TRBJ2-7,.,TGTGCCAGCAGCTTAGCTGGGGCCTACGAGCAGTACTTC,CASSLAGAYEQYF
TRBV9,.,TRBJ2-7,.,TGTGCCAGCAGCGTAGGTAGGGATCACGAGCAGTACTTC,CASSVGRDHEQYF
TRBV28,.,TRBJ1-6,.,TGTGCCAGCAGTCCTCGACAGTTCCTGGTTGCCCTCCACTTT,CASSPRQFLVALHF
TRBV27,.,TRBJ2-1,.,TGTGCCAGCAGTTTAAAAGGGTACGATGAGCAGTTCTTC,CASSLKGYDEQFF
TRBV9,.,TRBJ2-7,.,TGTGCCAGCAGCGCCCAGTCGGGCTACGAGCAGTACTTC,CASSAQSGYEQYF
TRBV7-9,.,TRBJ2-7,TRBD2,TGTGCCAGCAGCTGGCCGGACAGCGGGAGATACGAGCAGTACTTC,CASSWPDSGRYEQYF